What follows are 20 T cell receptor beta chains derived from one specimen sequenced in a study of blood T cell repertoires in COVID-19. TCRdb's table, derived via immunoSEQ multiplex PCR, lists solely in-frame clones and lacks some. The sample holds fewer than 110,000 clones, 88% seen once. Sequencing used peripheral blood. The receptors originated from a human donor in a cohort sampled during active COVID-19.

CDR3 sequence reads: CASRDLNEKLFF. CDR3 in DNA: TGTGCCAGCAGAGACTTGAATGAAAAACTGTTTTTT. V is TRBV27 and J is TRBJ1-4; D unclear. Germline V gives CDR1 MNHEY, CDR2 SMNVEV (reference sequence). The germline V and J ends were trimmed by 6 bases and 5 bases, with 7 bases remaining between them. The CDR3 has 12 residues.

The gene calls are TRBV18 and TRBJ1-4, with 7 bases aligning to TRBD1. The CDR3 length is 15 residues. Losses at the gene ends were 5 bases for V and 3 bases for J; bases not matched to a gene: 6. Germline CDR1 is KGHSH and CDR2 is LQKENI. As DNA, the CDR3 is TGTGCCAGCTCATTCACCGGGACAGCTAATGAAAAACTGTTTTTT. It yields the protein CASSFTGTANEKLFF.

The V and J genes are TRBV7-2 and TRBJ2-1, with 10 bases identical to TRBD2. V was pared by 3 bases and J by 4 bases, with 15 bases of the junction left unmatched. The CDR3 consists of 19 residues. Germline loops: CDR1 SGHTA, CDR2 FQGNSA. CDR3 DNA: TGTGCCAGCAGCTTTAGAGCCCCCCTAGCGGGAGTGACGTACAATGAGCAGTTCTTC. This translates into CASSFRAPLAGVTYNEQFF.

The chain couples TRBV28 to TRBJ2-7; TRBD1 agrees at 9 bases. V lost 4 bases, J lost 0 bases, and 10 bases stayed unmatched. Germline V gene lookup returns CDR1 MDHEN and CDR2 SYDVKM. This CDR3 is built from 17 residues. DNA for the CDR3: TGTGCCAGCAGTTCCTGGGACAGGGTTGACCGCTCCTACGAGCAGTACTTC. As protein: CASSSWDRVDRSYEQYF.

The V gene is TRBV9, the J gene TRBJ2-4; a possible D gene is TRBD2 (6 bases). V lost 0 bases, J lost 8 bases, and 9 bases lay in between. CDR1 SGDLS and CDR2 YYNGEE come from the germline V gene. The CDR3 is 13 residues long. The CDR3 nucleotides read TGTGCCAGCAGCGTAGTCCCGGGAGACATTCAGTACTTC. Translating gives CASSVVPGDIQYF.

The chain uses TRBV11-2 and TRBJ2-2; TRBD1 aligns across 10 bases. CDR1 is SGHAT, CDR2 FQNNGV, per germline. This CDR3 is 18 amino acids long. Trimming at V came to 10 bases and at J to 1 base, leaving 15 bases not matched to a gene. The CDR3 here is CATPEDRGALRNTGELFF. CDR3 sequence (DNA): TGTGCCACCCCTGAGGACAGGGGGGCCCTAAGGAACACCGGGGAGCTGTTTTTT.

The genes are TRBV5-4 and TRBJ1-2; 11 positions agree with TRBD1. J lost 8 bases, V lost 0 bases, and 9 bases had no gene match. Germline V lookup: CDR1 SGHNT, CDR2 YYREEE (reference sequence). This CDR3 is built from 16 residues. The CDR3 here is CASSLGTDRGRAGYTF. CDR3 sequence (DNA): TGTGCCAGCAGCTTGGGAACGGACAGGGGGCGAGCCGGCTACACCTTC.

The rearrangement uses TRBV7-9 and TRBJ2-7; TRBD1 matches 9 bases. V gave up 1 base and J gave up 3 bases; unmatched junction bases: 7. CDR1 is SEHNR and CDR2 is FQNEAQ in the germline V gene (reference sequence). The CDR3 runs 16 residues. CDR3 nucleotide sequence: TGTGCCAGCAGCTTAGTCACGGGGACAGGGCGCTACGAGCAGTACTTC. Amino acids: CASSLVTGTGRYEQYF.

The chain recombines TRBV11-2 with TRBJ2-1; TRBD1 agrees at 12 bases. CDR3 length: 15 residues. V shed 5 bases, J shed 7 bases, and the junction held 6 bases outside the gene matches. Germline V gene sequence: CDR1 SGHAT, CDR2 FQNNGV. CDR3 in DNA: TGTGCCAGCAGCCGGGGACAGGGGGCAACAAATGAGCAGTTCTTC. The encoded protein is CASSRGQGATNEQFF.

In nucleotides, the CDR3 is TGTGCCAGCAGCTATACAGTGGGACAGGGACGCGAAAAACTGTTTTTT. Amino acid sequence: CASSYTVGQGREKLFF. This chain uses TRBV11-2 with TRBJ1-4; 9 bases align to TRBD1. The CDR3 runs to 16 residues. Losses at the gene ends were 4 bases for V and 8 bases for J; bases not matched to a gene: 11. Germline V gives CDR1 SGHAT, CDR2 FQNNGV.

The chain carries TRBV7-3 and TRBJ2-7, with TRBD2 as a possible D gene (5 bases). The CDR3 has 14 residues. V shed 5 bases and J shed 1 base, with 12 bases lying between them. CDR1 and CDR2 from the germline V gene are SGHTA and FQGTGA. CDR3 region: CASSARTESYEQYF. CDR3 sequence (DNA): TGTGCCAGCAGCGCAAGGACTGAATCCTACGAGCAGTACTTC.

The rearrangement uses TRBV11-2 and TRBJ2-1; the match to TRBD2 covers 12 bases. The CDR3 has 14 residues. Germline V gene lookup returns CDR1 SGHAT and CDR2 FQNNGV. The J segment lost 6 bases and the V segment lost 4 bases, leaving 1 base of the junction unmatched. CDR3 amino acids: CASSSGLAGNEQFF. For the CDR3, the DNA is TGTGCCAGCAGCTCGGGACTAGCGGGCAATGAGCAGTTCTTC.

The chain links TRBV7-9 to TRBJ1-5, with D perhaps matching TRBD1 (5 bases). This CDR3 has 16 amino acids. Germline loops: CDR1 SEHNR, CDR2 FQNEAQ (reference sequence). V was trimmed by 1 base and J by 1 base, leaving 11 bases between them. DNA for the CDR3: TGTGCCAGCAGCTTAGAAGGGGCAGTAAGCAATCAGCCCCAGCATTTT. It translates to CASSLEGAVSNQPQHF.

In its sample, this clone was seen once. The V and J genes are TRBV7-8 and TRBJ2-7; TRBD1 matches at 11 bases. Per germline, CDR1 SGHVS and CDR2 FQNEAQ. The length of the CDR3 is 17 residues. The J segment lost 1 base and the V segment lost 2 bases, leaving 7 bases of the junction unmatched. The CDR3 region is CASSLKMWDRGSYEQYF. CDR3 DNA sequence: TGTGCCAGCAGCTTAAAGATGTGGGACAGGGGGTCCTACGAGCAGTACTTC.

Turning to this clone: The junction and the germline gene differ at one end; a read error may be behind it. The genes are TRBV7-7 and TRBJ1-1; D not certain. Germline-derived CDR1 and CDR2 are SSHAT and FNYEAQ (reference sequence). This CDR3 contains 13 residues. The CDR3 DNA is TGTGCTAGCAGCTTGTTAGTGAGCACTGAAGCTTTCTTT. Amino acid sequence: CASSLLVSTEAFF.

Here the CDR3 reads CASSPSGYGELFF. CDR3 nucleotides: TGTGCCAGCAGTCCCTCAGGGTACGGGGAGCTGTTTTTT. The genes are TRBV6-2 or TRBV6-3 and TRBJ2-2; a weak D match, TRBD1 (5 bases). V shed 5 bases and J shed 7 bases, with 11 bases lying between them. Germline values: CDR1 MNHEY, CDR2 SVGEGT. The CDR3 extends over 13 amino acids.

The chain has TRBV5-6 and TRBJ1-2; a weak D match, TRBD1 (5 bases). The CDR3 has 16 residues. Trimming removed 0 bases at V and 4 bases at J, with 16 bases between. Germline CDR1 reads SGHDT; CDR2 reads YYEEEE. CDR3 loop: CASSLEWDWDFYGYTF. The CDR3 DNA sequence: TGTGCCAGCAGCTTGGAGTGGGATTGGGACTTCTATGGCTACACCTTC.

V usage is TRBV6-5 and J usage is TRBJ1-3; D perhaps matches TRBD1 (5 bases). The germline V gene encodes CDR1 MNHEY and CDR2 SVGAGI. The CDR3 length is 14 residues. Trimming removed 4 bases from V and 0 bases from J, with 7 bases in between. The CDR3 sequence: CASSLDSSGNTIYF. CDR3 DNA: TGTGCCAGCAGTTTAGACAGCTCTGGAAACACCATATATTTT.

The CDR3 nucleotides are TGTGCCAGCAGCTTGGGTGCGTCCATCTACAATGAGCAGTTCTTC. Translation gives CASSLGASIYNEQFF. The V gene is TRBV5-4, the J gene TRBJ2-1; no reliable D call. The CDR3 has 15 residues. Between the trimmed V and J ends, which lost 0 bases and 3 bases, there was a span of 10 bases. In germline, CDR1 is SGHNT, CDR2 YYREEE (reference sequence).

CDR3 in amino acids: CASSEGRRTAISNQPQHF. For the CDR3, the DNA is TGTGCCAGCAGTGAAGGTCGGAGGACCGCCATTAGCAATCAGCCCCAGCATTTT. The chain couples TRBV6-1 to TRBJ1-5; D is uncertain. CDR1 is MNHNS, CDR2 SASEGT, per germline. The CDR3 is made up of 18 amino acids. V gave up 1 base and J gave up 0 bases, with 16 bases separating them.